Each of the 4 T cell receptor beta chains below was sequenced from the same sample in a study of T cells in Graves' hyperthyroidism and ophthalmopathy. It was RNA transcripts that yielded the amplified TCR beta CDR3 regions. The TCR CDR3 first-round RT-PCR relied on the HTBI primer set. MiXCR, run by TCRdb on the multiplex PCR reads, gives a single entry per CDR3 protein. The data contain 500,000 to 600,000 distinct CDR3 sequences, over 15% of them singletons. The specimen sequenced was blood. The receptors were sampled from a young woman with Graves' hyperthyroidism.

This clonotype was detected many times. The genes are TRBV7-8 and TRBJ2-1; tentatively, D is TRBD1 or TRBD2 (6 bases each). The CDR3 is made up of 17 amino acids. Per germline, CDR1 SGHVS and CDR2 FQNEAQ. V lost 5 bases, J lost 1 base, and 18 bases lay in between. The CDR3 sequence: CASSAWGHGGSYNEQFF. CDR3 coding DNA: TGTGCCAGCAGCGCCTGGGGACACGGGGGATCCTACAATGAGCAGTTCTTC.

This clonotype was seen repeatedly, ten times or more. The chain combines TRBV6-1 with TRBJ2-1; 12 nucleotides match TRBD2. From germline, CDR1 is MNHNS and CDR2 SASEGT. The CDR3 covers 16 residues. V gave up 6 bases and J gave up 10 bases; unmatched junction bases: 13. CDR3 coding DNA: TGTGCCAGCAGGGCCCGGACTAGCGGGGTCCCCTGGGAGCAGTTCTTC. Its protein product is CASRARTSGVPWEQFF.

Ten or more counts support this clonotype. This sequence joins TRBV12-3 or TRBV12-4 and TRBJ2-1; D uncertain. Trimming removed 3 bases from V and 7 bases from J, with 13 bases in between. The CDR3 sequence is 14 residues long. Here the CDR3 DNA reads TGTGCCAGCAGTTTTTCCCAGGCCGGGAATGAGCAGTTCTTC. Translated, it gives CASSFSQAGNEQFF.

This clonotype appeared a few times. The V gene is TRBV19, the J gene TRBJ1-2; weak D call: TRBD1 (6 bases). The CDR3 is 13 amino acids. Trimming removed 1 base from V and 4 bases from J, with 7 bases in between. Germline CDR1 is LNHDA and CDR2 is SQIVND (reference sequence). The CDR3 reads CASSIGGGYGYTF. The CDR3 nucleotides read TGTGCCAGTAGTATAGGAGGGGGCTATGGCTACACCTTC. Drawing the rest from reference TRBV19 and TRBJ1-2, the complete variable domain is DGGITQSPKYLFRKEGQNVTLSCEQNLNHDAMYWYRQDPGQGLRLIYYSQIVNDFQKGDIAEGYSVSREKKESFPLTVTSAQKNPTAFYLCASSIGGGYGYTFGSGTRLTVV.